This entry features one T cell receptor beta chain sequence. Its antigen is currently not known. The input lacks base qualities; no much larger clone sits a single base away. The data are from a study of blood T cells in healthy people across ages (dated by TCRdb to 2015 to 2017). Broadly, across the study: In model experiments, roughly one uniquely barcoded TCR beta cDNA molecule per two T cells was captured by template switching. The study analyzed two additional independent replicas of 1 million unique cDNA reads from the same blood draw for two donors, one aged 18 to 29 and one aged 80 or older. The study measured age-related changes in TCR beta repertoire diversity using deep sequencing normalized with unique cDNA molecular identifiers. To avoid experimental bias, donors of different ages were distributed randomly across sequencing lanes. Donors were grouped into four age groups: young (average approximately 15 years), middle-aged (around 39), aged (62) and long-lived (approximately 78). Paper-wide results and their limitations: Observed TCR beta diversity correlated strongly with the percentage of naive T cells measured by flow cytometry. Donor CMV infection status was unknown, potentially confounding age-related changes in expanded clonotypes. Estimates of total diversity based on one million sequenced T cells were regarded as lower bounds and as underestimates. Conclusive comparison of naive and antigen-experienced compartments was prevented by the profiling of bulk unsorted PBMCs. Compared with the aged group, the long-lived group had more naive CD4+ T cells, fewer expanded clones and increased TCR diversity, suggesting age selection. As age increased, observed TCR beta diversity per million T cells dropped in a roughly linear way, and a significant reduction was already evident by age about 36.

The cysteine opens and the phenylalanine closes a CDR3 of 13 amino acids. Here the CDR3 DNA is all that survives: 39 bases in frame from base 1. V loses 6 bases, J loses 3 bases, and the germline ends lie 14 bases apart. CDR1 and CDR2 (DFQATT, SNEGSKA) derive from the germline V gene (reference sequence). Systemically healthy Caucasian individuals from Russia, about 38 in total and aged about 6 to 95 years, were included as donors. Each donor gave ten milliliters of peripheral blood, collected into EDTA-treated Vacutainer tubes. Ficoll-Paque density-gradient centrifugation was used to isolate PBMCs, with at least 6 million per sample. Trizol reagent was used to extract total RNA from PBMCs, with at least 5.5 micrograms per sample. The percentages of naive CD45RAhigh/CD27high T cells were determined by flow cytometry on a PBMC aliquot from every donor. Libraries were built with 5' RACE. The sample was run on an Illumina HiSeq 2500. The second PCR ran for roughly 7 to 12 cycles and used a J-beta primer mix along with a sample-barcoded 5' primer. Each TCR beta cDNA molecule received a unique molecular identifier from a template-switch 5' adaptor carrying 12 random nucleotides. At least 2.5 million CDR3-containing paired-end reads were obtained from each sample. All of the RNA was converted into first-strand cDNA using the Mint cDNA synthesis kit, with a TRBC-specific oligonucleotide serving as the primer. All cDNA was treated with uracil-DNA glycosylase and then went through a first 18-cycle PCR with the universal primers M1SS and BC2_uni_R. As for the authors' bioinformatics: Each sample was normalized by randomly selecting 1 million high-quality reads, each carrying a distinct molecular identifier. Instead of being binned into consensus sequences, reads that shared molecular identifiers were thrown out. CDR3 identification, clonotype clustering and error correction used MiTCR with a Q25 quality threshold and the strictest error-elimination algorithm. Lower-bound total TCR beta diversity was estimated with a nonparametric unseen species model using Euler transformation. The public sequencing data were trimmed at Q25 with fastp and processed into clonotypes with MiXCR by TCRdb, which kept only in-frame beta chains. Each entry is one CDR3 protein sequence, shown with its most common DNA and genes. TCRdb's processing, not the authors', yielded these V and J calls. In this sample the table shows around 1,600,000 distinct CDR3 sequences, approximately 39% of which occur a single time. The leading ten clones occupy about 4% of the sample.

Sequenced: blood. The sequence was collected from a woman aged 18-30 years in good health. Recombination joined TRBV20-1 with TRBJ1-1; TRBD1 might be the D gene, on 5 matching bases. The sequenced DNA is TGCAGTGCACAGGCGGACTGGGACACTGAAGCTTTCTTT. This gives the protein CSAQADWDTEAFF.